Listed below are T cell receptor beta chains from one sample, sequenced in a study of T cells in localized non-small cell lung cancer. Sequenced by immunoSEQ multiplex PCR; TCRdb stores in-frame clones only, minus some. The repertoire holds 18,000 or so clones, with approximately 89% as singletons. Material: peripheral blood, obtained before any cancer treatment. The receptors were sampled from a man aged 40 to 69 with stage I lung adenocarcinoma. CDR3s include the opening cysteine and the closing phenylalanine or tryptophan. A D gene is named only where the DNA matches it firmly. The size entry is marked missing in some rows and otherwise reads once, few, many or a size class.

CDR3 DNA	CDR3 protein	clone size	V gene	J gene	D gene
TGTGCCAGCTCACCGCCTGGAACCGGGGAGCTGTTTTTT	CASSPPGTGELFF	NA	TRBV18	TRBJ2-2	NA
TGCGCCAGCAGTCAACCGGGACAGGGGCGCTCTGGGGCCAACGTCCTGACTTTC	CASSQPGQGRSGANVLTF	NA	TRBV23-1	TRBJ2-6	TRBD1
TGTGCCAGCAGTTCCTCCCAAGAGACCCAGTACTTC	CASSSSQETQYF	NA	TRBV28	TRBJ2-5	NA
TGTGCCAGCTCACCAAGTACACAGGGGTACGGTGAGCAGTTCTTC	CASSPSTQGYGEQFF	NA	TRBV18	TRBJ2-1	TRBD1
TGTGCCAGCTCACCACGAACCGGGACTTCTGGGTCCTACGAGCAGTACTTC	CASSPRTGTSGSYEQYF	NA	TRBV18	TRBJ2-7	NA
TGCGCCAGCAGGGGTGGACAGGGAGACTTGAACTTC	CASRGGQGDLNF	few	TRBV10-2	TRBJ2-7	TRBD1
TGTGCCAGCAGTTGGGGGATCCCCTACAATGAGCAGTTCTTC	CASSWGIPYNEQFF	NA	TRBV27	TRBJ2-1	NA
TGCGCCAGCAGCTTGAGTACAGGGGCAACTGAAAAACTGTTTTTT	CASSLSTGATEKLFF	NA	TRBV5-1	TRBJ1-4	TRBD1
TGCGCCAGCAGCCTGTCACAGGCGAGGTTGAACACTGAAGCTTTCTTT	CASSLSQARLNTEAFF	NA	TRBV5-1	TRBJ1-1	NA
TGTGCCAGCAGCTCATCGGGCGAGCAGTACTTC	CASSSSGEQYF	NA	TRBV7-9	TRBJ2-7	NA
TGTGCCAGCAGTTCTCCTAGCGGGAGGGCCAATGAGCAGTTCTTC	CASSSPSGRANEQFF	NA	TRBV2	TRBJ2-1	TRBD2
TGCGCCAGCAGTGAAATGGGGGCAGAGACCCAGTACTTC	CASSEMGAETQYF	NA	TRBV10-1	TRBJ2-5	NA
TGTGCCAGCAGCCTCCGGGGGATCTACGAGCAGTACTTC	CASSLRGIYEQYF	NA	TRBV5-4	TRBJ2-7	NA
TGTGCCTGGACCCCTCCCAGCTTCGAGCAGTACTTC	CAWTPPSFEQYF	NA	TRBV30	TRBJ2-7	NA
TGTGCCAGTAGAGTGACGGCCTCTAACAACTACGAGCAGTACTTC	CASRVTASNNYEQYF	NA	TRBV19	TRBJ2-7	NA
TGTGCCAGCAGCGTAGCTTTAGGAAACACCATATATTTT	CASSVALGNTIYF	NA	TRBV9	TRBJ1-3	NA
TGTGCCAGCAGCCAGGGAATCTACGAGCAGTACTTC	CASSQGIYEQYF	NA	TRBV11-2	TRBJ2-7	NA
TGCGCCAGCAGCCAACTCTTCTCGAGGGACAGGGGAAACACCATATATTTT	CASSQLFSRDRGNTIYF	NA	TRBV4-1	TRBJ1-3	TRBD1
TGTGCCAGCAGTTACTTTACTAGCGGGACCTACAATGAGCAGTTCTTC	CASSYFTSGTYNEQFF	NA	TRBV6-5	TRBJ2-1	TRBD2
TGTGCCAGCAGTTTCCCAGACAGGGGGGAGCTGTTTTTT	CASSFPDRGELFF	NA	TRBV27	TRBJ2-2	NA
TGTGCCAGTCGCCTCTACGGAGCCGCAGATACGCAGTATTTT	CASRLYGAADTQYF	NA	TRBV19	TRBJ2-3	NA
TGTGCCAGCTCACCGACGAAGGGTTGGGCTCAAGAGACCCAGTACTTC	CASSPTKGWAQETQYF	NA	TRBV18	TRBJ2-5	NA
TGTGCCAGCAGCTTAGACTTAAGCTCCTACGAGCAGTACTTC	CASSLDLSSYEQYF	once	TRBV5-8	TRBJ2-7	NA
TGTGCCAGTAGTATCCTCTTCCAGCCCCAGCATTTT	CASSILFQPQHF	NA	TRBV19	TRBJ1-5	NA
TGTGCCAGCAGCGTAGGCGGGACAGGATATGGCTACACCTTC	CASSVGGTGYGYTF	NA	TRBV7-6	TRBJ1-2	TRBD1